These 18 T cell receptor beta chains came from one sample sequenced in a study of spatial heterogeneity in lung cancer. TCRdb independently ran MiXCR on the 5' RACE reads; one entry per CDR3 protein. The table has around 40,000 distinct CDR3 sequences, under 7% seen once. Indicated time point: sample taken at primary tumor resection. The authors sequenced whole RNA from tumor, nontumor lung or frozen PBMC without sorting. The material sequenced was PBMCs, taken at surgery. Source of these receptors: a male donor with early-stage non-small cell lung cancer.

This clonotype was observed at least ten times. The V call is TRBV5-4, the J call TRBJ2-1; 8 nucleotides agree with TRBD2. Germline CDR1 SGHNT, CDR2 YYREEE (reference sequence). This CDR3 comprises 15 residues. V shed 0 bases, J shed 8 bases, and the junction held 7 bases outside the gene matches. The CDR3 nucleotides read TGTGCCAGCAGCTTGGTCAGCGGGGGCGTCTATGAGCAGTTCTTC. Its translation: CASSLVSGGVYEQFF.

This clonotype was picked up many times. The chain has TRBV4-2 and TRBJ1-2; tentatively, D is TRBD1 (6 bases). CDR3 length: 18 residues. Germline values: CDR1 LGHNA, CDR2 YNFKEQ. Trimming left V 0 bases short and J 4 bases short, with 21 bases between. CDR3 coding DNA: TGTGCCAGCAGCCAAGATGACGGCAGGGGTATTCCTGGCTATGGCTACACCTTC. This sequence encodes CASSQDDGRGIPGYGYTF.

This clonotype showed up just once. Given a much more abundant clone one base away, this may be a read error. In this CDR3 the conserved last residue, phenylalanine or tryptophan, is missing, so a read error is likely. This chain links TRBV24-1 with TRBJ1-1; maybe TRBD1 (6 bases). Germline CDR1 reads KGHDR; CDR2 reads SFDVKD. CDR3 size: 13 residues. V was clipped by 9 bases and J by 7 bases, with 17 bases between them. The CDR3 sequence: CATEKSSTGEAFL. For the CDR3, the DNA is TGTGCCACCGAGAAGAGTTCGACAGGTGAAGCTTTCCTT.

For this clonotype: Given a much more abundant clone one base away, this may be a read error. This chain links TRBV4-2 with TRBJ1-1; no definite D call. The CDR3 runs 14 residues. Looked up from germline, CDR1 is LGHNA and CDR2 is YNFKEQ. The chain's CDR3 is CASSQTHGNTETFF. The DNA of the CDR3 is TGTGCCAGCAGCCAGACCCACGGGAACACTGAAACTTTCTTT.

This clonotype has a count of ten or more. The V and J genes are TRBV20-1 and TRBJ1-2; TRBD1 agrees at 7 bases. J was trimmed by 5 bases and V by 0 bases; bases with no gene match: 3. This CDR3 comprises 13 residues. Per the germline V gene, CDR1 is DFQATT and CDR2 is SNEGSKA (reference sequence). The CDR3 DNA reads as TGCAGTGCTAGAGATCGGGACAGATATGGCTACACCTTC. This encodes CSARDRDRYGYTF.

This clonotype was counted at least ten times. This chain uses TRBV29-1 with TRBJ1-2, with 8 nucleotides matching TRBD1. The CDR3 extends over 14 amino acids. Germline CDR1 reads SQVTM; CDR2 reads ANQGSEA. Trimming cost V 6 bases and J 7 bases; bases outside gene matches: 13. The CDR3 DNA sequence: TGCAGCGTGGGCCGCGGACAGGGTCTTGCTGGCTACACCTTC. As protein: CSVGRGQGLAGYTF. The full variable domain, with the rest looked up from reference TRBV29-1 and TRBJ1-2, is SAVISQKPSRDICQRGTSLTIQCQVDSQVTMMFWYRQQPGQSLTLIATANQGSEATYESGFVIDKFPISRPNLTFSTLTVSNMSPEDSSIYLCSVGRGQGLAGYTFGSGTRLTVV.

This clonotype came up many times. The CDR3 region is CASSLAGRANYGYTF. The CDR3 bases are TGTGCCAGCAGCTTAGCAGGAAGAGCTAACTATGGCTACACCTTC. The rearrangement joins TRBV7-2 to TRBJ1-2; D is unresolved. V was trimmed by 0 bases and J by 0 bases, leaving 8 bases between them. Germline CDR1 is SGHTA and CDR2 is FQGNSA. The length of the CDR3 is 15 residues.

This clonotype came up many times. This chain connects TRBV12-3 or TRBV12-4 to TRBJ2-2; 9 bases agree with TRBD1. The CDR3 runs to 14 residues. V lost 5 bases and J lost 7; bases outside the gene matches: 5. The CDR3 loop reads CASSPQGAGGELFF. DNA of the CDR3: TGTGCCAGCAGTCCACAGGGGGCGGGCGGGGAGCTGTTTTTT.

This clonotype was detected only a few times. The chain recombines TRBV5-1 with TRBJ2-1; 9 bases agree with TRBD1. V dropped 6 bases and J dropped 1; count of bases not matched to a gene: 5. Germline CDR1 and CDR2: SGHRS and YFSETQ. The CDR3 has 15 amino acids. CDR3 bases: TGCGCCAGCACCGTGGACAGGGGTTCCTACAATGAGCAGTTCTTC. This codes for CASTVDRGSYNEQFF.

This clonotype was seen repeatedly, ten times or more. The chain links TRBV3-1 to TRBJ1-5; TRBD1 might be the D (5 bases). The CDR3 length is 15 residues. V was trimmed by 3 bases and J by 2 bases, leaving 11 bases between them. Germline CDR1 is LGHDT and CDR2 is YNNKEL (reference sequence). This CDR3 is CASSQRGLGNQPQHF. DNA of the CDR3: TGTGCCAGCAGCCAGAGGGGCTTAGGCAATCAGCCCCAGCATTTT.

This clonotype has a count of ten or more. This rearrangement joins TRBV29-1 to TRBJ2-7; maybe TRBD1 (6 bases). CDR3 size: 15 residues. The germline V and J ends were trimmed by 7 bases and 0 bases, with 19 bases remaining between them. Germline V gene data show CDR1 as SQVTM and CDR2 as ANQGSEA. The CDR3 DNA sequence: TGCAGCGCAAGGAAACCAGGGGATAGCTCCTACGAGCAGTACTTC. It specifies CSARKPGDSSYEQYF.

This clonotype has a count of ten or more. This sequence joins TRBV9 and TRBJ2-5; D is possibly TRBD2 (6 bases). Germline V gene data show CDR1 as SGDLS and CDR2 as YYNGEE. This CDR3 has 13 amino acids. Between the trimmed V and J ends, which lost 0 bases and 5 bases, there was a span of 8 bases. CDR3 in amino acids: CASSVEGRETQYF. As DNA, the CDR3 is TGTGCCAGCAGCGTAGAAGGGAGGGAGACCCAGTACTTC.

The table lists this clonotype with many counts. The chain combines TRBV15 with TRBJ1-1; no definite D call. Trimming removed 5 bases from V and 7 bases from J, with 17 bases in between. The CDR3 extends over 14 amino acids. Germline CDR1 LNHNV, CDR2 YYDKDF (reference sequence). Here the CDR3 reads CATSSNLGSLEAFF. The CDR3 DNA sequence: TGTGCCACCAGCTCTAATCTGGGCAGCCTTGAAGCTTTCTTT.

This clonotype was picked up many times. The gene calls are TRBV29-1 and TRBJ2-7; 11 bases line up with TRBD1. Germline V gene sequence: CDR1 SQVTM, CDR2 ANQGSEA. V lost 3 bases to trimming and J lost 3 bases; unmatched junction nucleotides: 1. CDR3 size: 13 residues. CDR3 DNA: TGCAGCGTTGATGGGACAGGGGGCTACGAGCAGTACTTC. Translating gives CSVDGTGGYEQYF.

This clonotype was observed many times. J is TRBJ2-3 and V is TRBV7-3; the D is unclear. The CDR3 contains 16 residues. V was clipped by 1 base and J by 5 bases, with 16 bases between them. The V gene's germline CDR1 is SGHTA and CDR2 FQGTGA. The CDR3 is CASSLNVGAGGDTQYF. In DNA, the CDR3 is TGTGCCAGCAGCTTAAATGTTGGCGCCGGCGGAGATACGCAGTATTTT.

This clonotype was found a few times. The rearrangement uses TRBV7-2 and TRBJ2-7; 9 nucleotides line up with TRBD1. CDR1 SGHTA and CDR2 FQGNSA come from the germline V gene. V lost 3 bases to trimming and J lost 7 bases; unmatched junction nucleotides: 10. There are 15 residues in the CDR3. CDR3 DNA sequence: TGTGCCAGCAGCTTCTTTGGGACAGGGAGGATGGAGCAGTACTTC. Amino acids: CASSFFGTGRMEQYF.

This clonotype has at least ten counts. The genes are TRBV6-5 and TRBJ2-3, with 7 bases fitting TRBD2. Germline-derived CDR1 and CDR2 are MNHEY and SVGAGI. This CDR3 has 14 amino acids. The V and J ends lost 5 bases and 2 bases, in that order; junction bases with no gene match: 4. The CDR3 DNA sequence: TGTGCCAGCAGTAAACTAGCGACCACAGATACGCAGTATTTT. Amino acids: CASSKLATTDTQYF.

This clonotype was detected many times. The chain has TRBV6-6 and TRBJ1-5, with D possibly TRBD1 on 6 matching bases. V was trimmed by 0 bases and J by 0 bases, leaving 12 bases between them. From germline, CDR1 is MNHNY and CDR2 SVGAGI (reference sequence). The CDR3 length is 17 residues. The CDR3 region has the DNA TGTGCCAGCAGTTACTCTGGTTGGACAGATAGCAATCAGCCCCAGCATTTT. Its translation: CASSYSGWTDSNQPQHF.